This TCR beta chain was obtained from a study of CD8 T cell repertoires and HIV-1 epitope variants. Repertoires were generated with immunoSEQ multiplex PCR, while TCRdb's copy carries only in-frame clones and drops some. This sample has 6,000 to 9,000 clones, with around two thirds found just once. Per the germline V gene, CDR1 is MDHEN and CDR2 is SYDVKM. With V trimmed by 5 bases and J by 5 bases, 7 bases remained unmatched. The CDR3 is 14 amino acids. Worth noting for this clone: Its antigen is not known.

What was sequenced was cultured CD8+ T cells derived from PBMCs. This TCR was sampled from a male donor with HIV. The gene calls are TRBV28 and TRBJ1-1, with 8 bases lining up with TRBD1. The CDR3 reads CASSTQQGVTEAFF. The DNA of the CDR3 is TGTGCCAGCAGTACCCAACAGGGGGTAACTGAAGCTTTCTTT.